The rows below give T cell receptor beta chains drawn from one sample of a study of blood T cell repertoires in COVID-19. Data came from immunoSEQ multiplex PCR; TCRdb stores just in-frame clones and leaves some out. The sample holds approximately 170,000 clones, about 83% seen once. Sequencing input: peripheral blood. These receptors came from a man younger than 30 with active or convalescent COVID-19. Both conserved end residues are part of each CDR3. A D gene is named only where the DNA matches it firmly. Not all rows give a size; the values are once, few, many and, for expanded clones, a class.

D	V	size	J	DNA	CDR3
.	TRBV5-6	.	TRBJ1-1	TGTGCCAGCAGTTTCACAGGAACTGAAGCTTTCTTT	CASSFTGTEAFF
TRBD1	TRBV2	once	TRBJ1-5	TGTGCCAGCAGTGTGGAGACAGGGGTCGCTCAGCCCCAGCATTTT	CASSVETGVAQPQHF
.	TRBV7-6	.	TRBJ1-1	TGTGCCAGCAGCCCTACAGTGCTGGGCACTGAAGCTTTCTTT	CASSPTVLGTEAFF
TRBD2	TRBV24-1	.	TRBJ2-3	TGTGCCACCAGTGGGACTAGCGGGACAGGAGATACGCAGTATTTT	CATSGTSGTGDTQYF
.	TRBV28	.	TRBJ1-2	TGTGCCAGCATAAAGCCGGAGGACCTTAGAGGCTACACCTTC	CASIKPEDLRGYTF
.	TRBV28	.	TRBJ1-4	TGTGCCAGCAGTCCCATGTCAACTAATGAAAAACTGTTTTTT	CASSPMSTNEKLFF
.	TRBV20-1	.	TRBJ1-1	TGCAGTGCTAGCCGCGGGGAGGCAGCTTTCTTT	CSASRGEAAFF
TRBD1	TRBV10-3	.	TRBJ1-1	TGTGCCATCATGTGGGACAGGGGGTACCAAGCTTTCTTT	CAIMWDRGYQAFF
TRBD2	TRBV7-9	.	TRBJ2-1	TGTGCCAGCAGCCCACTAGCGGGAGCTTCTTACAATGAGCAGTTCTTC	CASSPLAGASYNEQFF
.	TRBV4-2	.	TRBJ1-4	TGTGCCAGCAGCCGAGGACGGACTGCAACTAATGAAAAACTGTTTTTT	CASSRGRTATNEKLFF
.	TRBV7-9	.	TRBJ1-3	TGTGCCAGCAGCTTAGTGAGCGGGACCTCTGGAAACACCATATATTTT	CASSLVSGTSGNTIYF
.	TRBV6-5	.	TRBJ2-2	TGTGCCAGCAGTAGGAGGGACACCGGGGAGCTGTTTTTT	CASSRRDTGELFF
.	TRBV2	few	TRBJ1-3	TGTGCCAGCAGACAGGAATCTGGAAACACCATATATTTT	CASRQESGNTIYF
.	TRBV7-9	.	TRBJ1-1	TGTGCCAGCAGCTACCCGGACATGGAACCTGCTCAAAACACTGAAGCTTTCTTT	CASSYPDMEPAQNTEAFF
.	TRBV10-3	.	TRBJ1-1	TGTGCCATCAGTGATTACGGACTGCTTGAAGCTTTCTTT	CAISDYGLLEAFF
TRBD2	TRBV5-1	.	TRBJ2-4	TGCGCCAGCAGCTTGACTAGCGGTAAAAACATTCAGTACTTC	CASSLTSGKNIQYF
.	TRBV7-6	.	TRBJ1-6	TGTGCCAGCAGCAGTGACGGGGTCCGAGAATTTGGATATAATTCACCCCTCCACTTT	CASSSDGVREFGYNSPLHF
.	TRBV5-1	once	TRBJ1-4	TGCGCCAGCCGGAGAAACCCGGGGAATGAAGAAAAACTGTTTTTT	CASRRNPGNEEKLFF
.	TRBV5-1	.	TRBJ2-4	TGCGCCAGCAGCCTACAGGGTGGGGACATTCAGTACTTC	CASSLQGGDIQYF
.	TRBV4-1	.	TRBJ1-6	TGCGCCAGCAGCCAAGTCTCCTGGCAGGGTAATAATTCACCCCTCCACTTT	CASSQVSWQGNNSPLHF
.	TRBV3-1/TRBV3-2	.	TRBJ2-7	TGTGCCAGCAGCCAAGATAGCACGCCTCTTTGGTACGAGCAGTACTTC	CASSQDSTPLWYEQYF
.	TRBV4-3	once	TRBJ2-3	TGCGCCAGCAGCCAAGATCATGTAGATACGCAGTATTTT	CASSQDHVDTQYF
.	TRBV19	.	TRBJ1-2	TGTGCCAGTATCCCTTCTGGGAGTAACTATGGCTACACCTTC	CASIPSGSNYGYTF
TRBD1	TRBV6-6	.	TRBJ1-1	TGTGCCAGCAGTCCCCGACCCCGGACAGGGTTTGATTCGTCGGAAGCTTTCTTT	CASSPRPRTGFDSSEAFF
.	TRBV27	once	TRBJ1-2	TGTGCCAGCAGCCTAACAGAAAACTTTGGCTACACCTTC	CASSLTENFGYTF
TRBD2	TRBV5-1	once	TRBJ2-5	TGCGCCAGCGCGATACTAGCGGGCCAGGAAGAGACCCAGTACTTC	CASAILAGQEETQYF
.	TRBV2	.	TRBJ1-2	TGTGCCAGCAGTGATAGAGAGGGGGAGTATGGCTACACCTTC	CASSDREGEYGYTF
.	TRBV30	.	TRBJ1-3	TGTGCCTGGAGCTACCGAGGGGGAATCGGAAACACCATATATTTT	CAWSYRGGIGNTIYF
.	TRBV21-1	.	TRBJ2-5	TGTGCCAGCAGCAAAATAGGGCGGCTGGGGGGGCAAGAGACCCAGTACTTC	CASSKIGRLGGQETQYF
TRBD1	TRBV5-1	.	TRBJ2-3	TGCGCCAGCAGCACGGGACAGGGAGAAGATACGCAGTATTTT	CASSTGQGEDTQYF
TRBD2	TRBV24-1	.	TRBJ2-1	TGTGCCACCAGTGCCGTAACTAGCGGTGAGCAGTTCTTC	CATSAVTSGEQFF
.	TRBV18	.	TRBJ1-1	TGTGCCAGCTCACCAATCGGTGGGAGGGCTGAAAAGACTGAAGCTTTCTTT	CASSPIGGRAEKTEAFF
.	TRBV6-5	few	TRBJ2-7	TGTGCCAGCACTTTAGGGAGGATGAGTACCTACGAGCAGTACTTC	CASTLGRMSTYEQYF
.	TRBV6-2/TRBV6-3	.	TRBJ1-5	TGTGCCAGCAGTTCGAGGACAGAAAATCAGCCCCAGCATTTT	CASSSRTENQPQHF
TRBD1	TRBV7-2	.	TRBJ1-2	TGTGCCAGCAGGTTAACAGGGGGCTATGGCTACACCTTC	CASRLTGGYGYTF
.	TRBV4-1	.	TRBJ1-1	TGCGCCAGCAGCCCTATTCCCGTAATGAACACTGAAGCTTTCTTT	CASSPIPVMNTEAFF
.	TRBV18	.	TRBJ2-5	TGTGCCAGCTCACCAAACGCCGGGGTTTCACAAGAGACCCAGTACTTC	CASSPNAGVSQETQYF
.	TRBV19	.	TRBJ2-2	TGTGCCAGTAACTGGGGGGGGCCCGGCACCGGGGAGCTGTTTTTT	CASNWGGPGTGELFF
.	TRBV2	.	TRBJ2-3	TGTGCCAGCAGCTACACAGATACGCAGTATTTT	CASSYTDTQYF
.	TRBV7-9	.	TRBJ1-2	TGTGCCAGCAGCTTACAAGGGGTGTCTAACTATGGCTACACCTTC	CASSLQGVSNYGYTF
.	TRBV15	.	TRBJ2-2	TGTGCCACCAGCAGAGGGTGGGGCTCGAACACCGGGGAGCTGTTTTTT	CATSRGWGSNTGELFF
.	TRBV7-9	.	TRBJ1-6	TGTGCCAGCAGCTCCACAGGGCCGAATTCACCCCTCCACTTT	CASSSTGPNSPLHF
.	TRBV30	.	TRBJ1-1	TGTGCCTGGAGTGTAACGGGGGAAGCTTTCTTT	CAWSVTGEAFF
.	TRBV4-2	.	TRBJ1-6	TGTGCCAGCAGCCAAGAGCCCAGTACAGTAGGTTCACCCCTCCACTTT	CASSQEPSTVGSPLHF
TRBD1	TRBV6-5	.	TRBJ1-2	TGTGCCAGCGGAAGGACAGGGCAGGGATTCTATGGCTACACCTTC	CASGRTGQGFYGYTF
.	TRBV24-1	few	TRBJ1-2	TGTGCCACCAGTGGGAGGTGGTCTAACTATGGCTACACCTTC	CATSGRWSNYGYTF
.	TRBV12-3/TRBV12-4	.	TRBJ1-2	TGTGCCAGCAGTTTCGTGGACTTCTATGGCTACACCTTC	CASSFVDFYGYTF